Listed here are 29 T cell receptor beta chains from one sample, sequenced in a study of blood T cell repertoires in COVID-19. Profiling relied on immunoSEQ multiplex PCR, and the TCRdb table lists in-frame clones only, not all of them. In the table there are about 140,000 clones, around 84% of which are singletons. The material sequenced was peripheral blood. The receptors derive from a human donor in a cohort sampled during active COVID-19.

This chain links TRBV27 with TRBJ2-3, with a possible D match to TRBD2 (6 bases). Trimming stripped 5 bases from V and 4 bases from J, with 19 bases between. CDR1 is MNHEY, CDR2 SMNVEV, per germline (reference sequence). CDR3 length: 16 residues. This CDR3 reads CASSLRRGGGADTQYF. The CDR3 DNA follows: TGTGCCAGCAGTCTACGGAGGGGAGGAGGGGCAGATACGCAGTATTTT.

The gene calls are TRBV5-1 and TRBJ2-7; 7 nucleotides align to TRBD2. Germline assignment: CDR1 SGHRS and CDR2 YFSETQ. V was clipped by 6 bases and J by 1 base; unmatched bases: 7. CDR3 length: 14 residues. The DNA of the CDR3 is TGCGCCAGCACCCCGGCTAGCGGATCCTACGAGCAGTACTTC. Its translation: CASTPASGSYEQYF.

This clone was found once. This chain links TRBV6-4 with TRBJ2-1; 9 bases fit TRBD2. In germline, CDR1 is MRHNA, CDR2 SNTAGT. V was clipped by 2 bases and J by 7 bases; unmatched bases: 3. The CDR3 sequence is 14 residues long. The CDR3 reads CASSDPRGGNEQFF. In DNA form, the CDR3 reads TGTGCCAGCAGTGACCCGCGGGGGGGGAATGAGCAGTTCTTC.

This CDR3 reads CASSQPGQVVGEQFF. The CDR3 nucleotides are TGTGCCAGCAGCCAACCGGGACAGGTGGTGGGAGAGCAGTTCTTC. The rearrangement joins TRBV3-1 (or the pseudogene TRBV3-2) to TRBJ2-1; TRBD1 agrees at 8 bases. Trimming removed 2 bases from V and 10 bases from J; junction bases left unmatched: 10. The length of the CDR3 is 15 residues. The germline V gene encodes CDR1 LGHDT and CDR2 YNNKEL (reference sequence).

The genes are TRBV9 and TRBJ1-5, with 8 nucleotides matching TRBD1. CDR1 is SGDLS, CDR2 YYNGEE, per germline. The ends lost 3 bases at V and 1 base at J; junction bases unmatched: 3. The CDR3 has 15 residues. The CDR3 spells CASSGTGSSNQPQHF. In DNA form, the CDR3 reads TGTGCCAGCAGCGGGACAGGGTCCAGCAATCAGCCCCAGCATTTT.

There are many counts of this clone. The chain employs TRBV5-4 and TRBJ2-1, with 9 positions matching TRBD2. The CDR3 extends over 14 amino acids. From germline, CDR1 is SGHNT and CDR2 YYREEE (reference sequence). V shed 0 bases and J 8 bases; nucleotides not matched to a gene: 3. The CDR3 here is CASSLGLAGHEQFF. CDR3 nucleotides: TGTGCCAGCAGCTTGGGGCTAGCGGGACATGAGCAGTTCTTC.

The chain combines TRBV5-1 with TRBJ2-3; no clear D gene. Trimming stripped 4 bases from V and 2 bases from J, with 14 bases between. This CDR3 contains 15 residues. From germline, CDR1 is SGHRS and CDR2 YFSETQ. CDR3 protein: CASSPVQVSTDTQYF. The CDR3 nucleotides are TGCGCCAGCAGCCCGGTCCAAGTTTCCACAGATACGCAGTATTTT.

The genes are TRBV4-1 and TRBJ2-1; no firm D call. The V end lost 2 bases, the J end lost 5 bases, and 7 bases lay between the germline ends. The CDR3 has 13 amino acids. Per the germline V gene, CDR1 is MGHRA and CDR2 is YSYEKL. For the CDR3, the DNA is TGCGCCAGCAGCCAACAGATCAACAATGAGCAGTTCTTC. Translation gives CASSQQINNEQFF.

The chain recombines TRBV28 with TRBJ2-2, with 8 bases identical to TRBD1. V shed 5 bases and J 5 bases; nucleotides not matched to a gene: 7. Germline loops: CDR1 MDHEN, CDR2 SYDVKM. This CDR3 has 15 amino acids. The CDR3 here is CASSVIQGETGELFF. The CDR3 nucleotides read TGTGCCAGCAGTGTTATACAGGGGGAAACCGGGGAGCTGTTTTTT. The entire variable domain, with the rest obtained from reference TRBV28 and TRBJ2-2, is as follows: DVKVTQSSRYLVKRTGEKVFLECVQDMDHENMFWYRQDPGLGLRLIYFSYDVKMKEKGDIPEGYSVSREKKERFSLILESASTNQTSMYLCASSVIQGETGELFFGEGSRLTVL.

This clone was recorded once. The V and J genes are TRBV7-2 and TRBJ2-3; TRBD2 matches 8 bases. The germline V gene encodes CDR1 SGHTA and CDR2 FQGNSA. V trimming: 5 bases; J trimming: 6 bases; junction bases outside the gene matches: 16. This CDR3 contains 17 residues. The CDR3 DNA is TGTGCCAGCAGCCTGATACCTGGACTAGCAAGAGGGGATACGCAGTATTTT. Its protein is CASSLIPGLARGDTQYF.

The CDR3 protein is CASTHRLDNEQFF. CDR3 in DNA: TGTGCCAGCACTCACCGACTGGACAATGAGCAGTTCTTC. The chain employs TRBV12-3 or TRBV12-4 and TRBJ2-1; D ambiguous. Trimming shortened V by 7 bases and J by 5 bases, and 12 bases separated the two germline ends. The CDR3 runs 13 residues.

This chain links TRBV4-1 with TRBJ2-4, with a tentative D call TRBD1 (5 bases). This CDR3 is 15 amino acids long. Germline assignment: CDR1 MGHRA and CDR2 YSYEKL. V was trimmed by 1 base and J by 8 bases, leaving 15 bases between them. The CDR3 loop reads CASSQGRRVIDIQYF. CDR3 nucleotide sequence: TGCGCCAGCAGCCAAGGACGCAGGGTAATCGACATTCAGTACTTC.

The chain uses TRBV3-1 (or the pseudogene TRBV3-2) and TRBJ2-3, with 12 bases fitting TRBD2. The CDR3 length is 19 residues. Germline loops: CDR1 LGHDT, CDR2 YNNKEL (reference sequence). Losses at the gene ends were 0 bases for V and 8 bases for J; bases not matched to a gene: 15. Here the CDR3 reads CASSQDRPTSGGLYLTQYF. The CDR3 nucleotides are TGTGCCAGCAGCCAAGATCGCCCGACTAGCGGGGGCCTGTATCTTACGCAGTATTTT.

The rearrangement links TRBV25-1 to TRBJ1-3; the match to TRBD1 covers 7 bases. CDR3 size: 14 residues. V was clipped by 5 bases and J by 2 bases; unmatched bases: 3. The germline V gene has CDR1 MGHDK and CDR2 SYGVNS. This CDR3 is CASSSGTAGNTIYF. In DNA form, the CDR3 reads TGTGCCAGCAGTTCCGGGACAGCTGGAAACACCATATATTTT.

The chain recombines TRBV6-4 with TRBJ2-7; D possibly corresponds to TRBD2 (6 bases). This CDR3 comprises 15 residues. V was cut by 10 bases and J by 4 bases, with 23 bases left in between. The V gene's germline CDR1 is MRHNA and CDR2 SNTAGT. The CDR3 spells CATGGAGTGVYEQYF. The CDR3 DNA reads TGTGCCACCGGAGGGGCTGGGACGGGGGTTTACGAGCAGTACTTC.

The chain recombines TRBV29-1 with TRBJ1-2; perhaps TRBD1 as D (6 bases). CDR3 size: 14 residues. Per germline, CDR1 SQVTM and CDR2 ANQGSEA. V lost 0 bases and J lost 4, with 12 bases in between. CDR3 loop: CSVEEPDRAYGYTF. The DNA of the CDR3 is TGCAGCGTTGAAGAACCGGACAGAGCCTATGGCTACACCTTC.

The chain joins TRBV2 to TRBJ2-2; 9 positions match TRBD2. Per germline, CDR1 SNHLY and CDR2 FYNNEI. The CDR3 is 16 residues long. V shed 6 bases, J shed 3 bases, and the junction held 8 bases outside the gene matches. CDR3: CASSLTTSGYTGELFF. In DNA, the CDR3 is TGTGCCAGCAGCCTCACGACTAGCGGTTACACCGGGGAGCTGTTTTTT.

The chain links TRBV11-2 to TRBJ2-4; 10 bases align to TRBD2. Germline loops: CDR1 SGHAT, CDR2 FQNNGV. Trimming cost V 0 bases and J 6 bases; bases outside gene matches: 14. The CDR3 length is 19 residues. Written as DNA, the CDR3 is TGTGCCAGCAGCTTAGAGTGGTGGGAGAGCGGGGGGGCTAGAAACATTCAGTACTTC. It encodes CASSLEWWESGGARNIQYF.

This chain connects TRBV9 to TRBJ2-5, with D possibly TRBD2 on 5 matching bases. V was trimmed by 4 bases and J by 1 base, leaving 17 bases between them. The length of the CDR3 is 16 residues. Germline V CDR1 and CDR2: SGDLS, YYNGEE. In nucleotides, the CDR3 is TGTGCCAGCAGCCTCCCTAGCAGAGACCCCCAAGAGACCCAGTACTTC. This translates into CASSLPSRDPQETQYF.

There are a few counts of this clone. This chain joins TRBV27 and TRBJ1-5; TRBD1 matches 9 bases. Losses at the gene ends were 4 bases for V and 6 bases for J; bases not matched to a gene: 1. This CDR3 has 13 amino acids. CDR1 MNHEY and CDR2 SMNVEV come from the germline V gene (reference sequence). The CDR3 DNA reads TGTGCCAGCAGTTACAGGGGGCGTCAGCCCCAGCATTTT. Amino acids: CASSYRGRQPQHF.

This clone showed up just a few times. The genes are TRBV10-3 and TRBJ2-7, with D possibly being TRBD1 (6 bases). V was shortened by 2 bases and J by 3 bases, with 14 bases between the two germline ends. This CDR3 has 15 amino acids. The germline V gene has CDR1 ENHRY and CDR2 SYGVKD. The CDR3 spells CAISEPGHSHYEQYF. CDR3 DNA: TGTGCCATCAGTGAGCCGGGACACTCTCACTACGAGCAGTACTTC.

The CDR3 loop reads CASSQVSGGASGRDNEQFF. The CDR3 DNA sequence: TGCGCCAGCAGCCAAGTATCAGGAGGAGCTAGCGGGAGGGATAATGAGCAGTTCTTC. The chain combines TRBV4-1 with TRBJ2-1; 12 positions agree with TRBD2. This CDR3 has 19 residues. V gave up 1 base and J gave up 7 bases; unmatched junction bases: 14. CDR1 is MGHRA and CDR2 is YSYEKL in the germline V gene.

V usage is TRBV3-1 (or the pseudogene TRBV3-2) and J usage is TRBJ2-3; D is uncertain. The V and J ends lost 4 bases and 0 bases respectively, with 8 bases between them. This CDR3 is 14 amino acids long. CDR1 and CDR2 (germline): LGHDT, YNNKEL (reference sequence). CDR3 residues: CASSPSLSTDTQYF. The CDR3 DNA reads TGTGCCAGCAGCCCCTCACTCAGCACAGATACGCAGTATTTT.

The genes are TRBV7-9 and TRBJ1-1, with D perhaps matching TRBD1 (6 bases). Trimming took 5 bases from V and 1 from J, leaving 23 bases between them. Germline CDR1 SEHNR, CDR2 FQNEAQ (reference sequence). The CDR3 covers 18 residues. The CDR3 coding sequence is TGTGCCAGCAGCCCCGAAGGGCGGGGGCAGATTAGGAACACTGAAGCTTTCTTT. Protein product: CASSPEGRGQIRNTEAFF.

The gene calls are TRBV2 and TRBJ1-4; D might be TRBD1 (5 bases). Germline loops: CDR1 SNHLY, CDR2 FYNNEI. V gave up 5 bases and J gave up 5 bases, with 9 bases separating them. The CDR3 has 13 residues. CDR3 DNA: TGTGCCAGCAGTAGGGGTGTGAATGAAAAACTGTTTTTT. Its translation is CASSRGVNEKLFF.

The V call is TRBV29-1, the J call TRBJ2-1; 9 nucleotides match TRBD2. The CDR3 length is 18 residues. CDR1 and CDR2 (germline): SQVTM, ANQGSEA. Trimming at V came to 3 bases and at J to 6 bases, leaving 18 bases not matched to a gene. CDR3 region: CSVEGHPQLAGDPNEQFF. The CDR3, as DNA: TGCAGCGTTGAGGGACACCCGCAACTAGCGGGTGACCCCAATGAGCAGTTCTTC.

The rearrangement links TRBV18 to TRBJ2-5; 11 bases line up with TRBD2. With 3 bases clipped from V and 1 base from J, the junction kept 7 bases outside the gene matches. CDR3 length: 17 residues. Germline V gene lookup returns CDR1 KGHSH and CDR2 LQKENI. The CDR3 loop reads CASSPTRGLAGQETQYF. The CDR3 DNA reads as TGTGCCAGCTCACCCACACGCGGACTAGCGGGCCAAGAGACCCAGTACTTC.

A single count supports this clone. The chain couples TRBV12-3 or TRBV12-4 to TRBJ2-7; tentatively, D is TRBD1 (6 bases). The CDR3 extends over 13 amino acids. The V end lost 6 bases, the J end lost 5 bases, and 14 bases lay between the germline ends. CDR3 residues: CASSRGTTNEQYF. In nucleotides, the CDR3 is TGTGCCAGCAGCCGAGGGACAACCAACGAGCAGTACTTC.

The chain recombines TRBV7-9 with TRBJ2-3; the D gene is possibly TRBD2 (6 bases). CDR1 SEHNR and CDR2 FQNEAQ come from the germline V gene (reference sequence). The CDR3 is 14 amino acids. Trimming stripped 6 bases from V and 4 bases from J, with 14 bases between. CDR3 coding DNA: TGTGCCAGCAGTTCGGGGTCGGGGGCAGATACGCAGTATTTT. This translates into CASSSGSGADTQYF.